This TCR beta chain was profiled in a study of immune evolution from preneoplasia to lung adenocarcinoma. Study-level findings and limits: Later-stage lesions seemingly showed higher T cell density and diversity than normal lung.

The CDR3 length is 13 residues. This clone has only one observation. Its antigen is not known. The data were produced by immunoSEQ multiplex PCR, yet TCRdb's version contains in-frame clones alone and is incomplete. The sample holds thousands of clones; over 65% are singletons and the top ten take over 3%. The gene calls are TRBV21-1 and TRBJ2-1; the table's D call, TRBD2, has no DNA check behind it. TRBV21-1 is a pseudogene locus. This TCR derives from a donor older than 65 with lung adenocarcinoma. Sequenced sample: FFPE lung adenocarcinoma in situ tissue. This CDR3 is CASSNCSGNEQFF. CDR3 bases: TGTGCCAGCAGCAACTGTAGCGGCAATGAGCAGTTCTTC.